These 9 T cell receptor beta chains share one sample of origin, sequenced in a study of beta chain features in type 1 diabetes. The study's findings and limits: Among all four CD4+ subsets, Type 1 diabetes patients had TCRB CDR3s that were moderately but significantly shorter.

Expressed TCRB transcripts got sequenced, as all isolated RNA was reverse transcribed. Clones were sequenced by immunoSEQ multiplex PCR, and TCRdb holds only the in-frame ones, with some missing. The sample lists 120,000 to 150,000 clones; about 13% were seen once. For these TCRs, the target antigens are not known. The sequencing input was central memory CD4+ T cells from blood. The receptors were gathered from a man aged 18 to 29 with type 1 diabetes.

The rearrangement joins TRBV10-3 to TRBJ1-3; unclear D gene. CDR1 and CDR2 (germline): ENHRY, SYGVKD. V lost 9 bases to trimming and J lost 0 bases, with 12 bases between them. CDR3 length: 14 amino acids. The CDR3 loop reads CAILDYNSGNTIYF. The DNA for the CDR3 is TGTGCCATATTGGACTACAACTCTGGAAACACCATATATTTT.

The rearrangement joins TRBV15 to TRBJ1-4, with a possible D match to TRBD1 (5 bases). Germline values: CDR1 LNHNV, CDR2 YYDKDF (reference sequence). V was cut by 1 base and J by 6 bases, with 12 bases left in between. The CDR3 is 15 residues long. CDR3 loop: CATSRAGDVDEKLFF. CDR3 bases: TGTGCCACCAGCAGAGCGGGGGACGTAGATGAAAAACTGTTTTTT.

This clone showed up just a few times. The genes are TRBV6-6 and TRBJ1-5; 8 bases map to TRBD1. The CDR3 consists of 14 residues. Germline loops: CDR1 MNHNY, CDR2 SVGAGI (reference sequence). J gave up 2 bases and V 7 bases, and 4 bases lay outside the gene matches. The CDR3 coding sequence is TGTGCCAGCACCCAGGGACAGGGCAATCAGCCCCAGCATTTT. Translated, it gives CASTQGQGNQPQHF.

The chain joins TRBV11-2 to TRBJ1-1; no definite D call. The CDR3 is 13 residues long. The V and J ends lost 1 base and 3 bases respectively, with 6 bases between them. From germline, CDR1 is SGHAT and CDR2 FQNNGV. For the CDR3, the DNA is TGTGCCAGCAGCTTAGCCCAGGACACTGAAGCTTTCTTT. It is translated as CASSLAQDTEAFF.

The chain has TRBV7-6 and TRBJ2-2; D call uncertain. Germline V gene sequence: CDR1 SGHVS, CDR2 FNYEAQ. Between the trimmed V and J ends, which lost 5 bases and 6 bases, there was a span of 13 bases. CDR3 length equals 14 residues. CDR3 loop: CASSRTASPGELFF. The CDR3 DNA is TGTGCCAGCAGCCGGACGGCGAGTCCCGGGGAGCTGTTTTTT.

The chain employs TRBV6-6 and TRBJ2-1; D is ambiguous. The CDR3 consists of 12 residues. CDR1 and CDR2 (germline): MNHNY, SVGAGI (reference sequence). V was clipped by 6 bases and J by 16 bases, with 19 bases between them. For the CDR3, the DNA is TGTGCCAGCAGGGCCCACTGGCTCCCCTCTTTCTTC. Its translation: CASRAHWLPSFF.

The chain recombines TRBV29-1 with TRBJ2-7; tentative D call: TRBD1 (6 bases). The CDR3 length is 12 residues. CDR1 SQVTM and CDR2 ANQGSEA come from the germline V gene. V was trimmed by 6 bases and J by 5 bases, leaving 14 bases between them. The CDR3 here is CSVVGQLNEQYF. DNA for the CDR3: TGCAGCGTAGTTGGACAGCTGAACGAGCAGTACTTC.

This clone was seen more than once but under ten times. The chain couples TRBV7-9 to TRBJ2-2; no clear D gene. V was pared by 5 bases and J by 3 bases, with 4 bases between. Germline CDR1 is SEHNR and CDR2 is FQNEAQ (reference sequence). CDR3 size: 12 residues. CDR3 protein: CASSRDTGELFF. The CDR3 DNA follows: TGTGCCAGCAGCAGGGACACCGGGGAGCTGTTTTTT.

There are a few counts of this clone. The V gene is TRBV2, the J gene TRBJ1-4; D not resolved. CDR1 and CDR2 (germline): SNHLY, FYNNEI. The CDR3 spans 14 residues. V lost 5 bases and J lost 7, with 14 bases in between. DNA of the CDR3: TGTGCCAGCAGTTTAGACTTGAGCGGTGAAAAACTGTTTTTT. Amino acid sequence: CASSLDLSGEKLFF.